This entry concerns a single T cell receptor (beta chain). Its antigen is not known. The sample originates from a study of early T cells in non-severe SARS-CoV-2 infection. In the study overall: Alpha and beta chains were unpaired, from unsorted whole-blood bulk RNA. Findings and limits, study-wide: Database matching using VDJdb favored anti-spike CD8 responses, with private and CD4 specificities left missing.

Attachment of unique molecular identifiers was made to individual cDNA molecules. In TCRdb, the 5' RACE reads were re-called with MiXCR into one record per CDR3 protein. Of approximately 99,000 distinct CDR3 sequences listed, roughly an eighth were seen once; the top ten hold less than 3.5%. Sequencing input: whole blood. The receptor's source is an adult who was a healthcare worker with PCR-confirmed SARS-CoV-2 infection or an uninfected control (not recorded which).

This chain's CDR3 is CASSLLASNTGELFF. The CDR3 nucleotides are TGTGCCAGCAGCTTACTAGCTTCCAACACCGGGGAGCTGTTTTTT. This sequence joins TRBV11-2 and TRBJ2-2; TRBD2 is a possible D gene (5 bases). Germline CDR1 is SGHAT and CDR2 is FQNNGV. Trimming removed 2 bases at V and 2 bases at J, with 9 bases between. The CDR3 contains 15 residues.